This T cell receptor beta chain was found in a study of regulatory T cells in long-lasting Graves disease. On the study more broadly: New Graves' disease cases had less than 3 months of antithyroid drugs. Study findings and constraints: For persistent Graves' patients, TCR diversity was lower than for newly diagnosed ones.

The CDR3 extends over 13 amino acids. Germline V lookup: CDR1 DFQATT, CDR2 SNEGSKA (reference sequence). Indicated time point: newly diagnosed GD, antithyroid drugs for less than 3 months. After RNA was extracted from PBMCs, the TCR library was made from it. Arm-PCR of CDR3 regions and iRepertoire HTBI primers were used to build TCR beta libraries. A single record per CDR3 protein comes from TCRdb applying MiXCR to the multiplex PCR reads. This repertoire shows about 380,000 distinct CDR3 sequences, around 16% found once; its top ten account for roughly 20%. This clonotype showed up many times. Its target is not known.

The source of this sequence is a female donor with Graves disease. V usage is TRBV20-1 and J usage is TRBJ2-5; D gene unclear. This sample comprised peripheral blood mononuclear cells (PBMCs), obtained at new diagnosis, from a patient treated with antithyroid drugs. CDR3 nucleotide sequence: TGCATAACTGGCGCAGCGTTCCAAGAGACCCAGTACTTC. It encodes CITGAAFQETQYF.